The sequence of this T cell receptor (beta chain) was determined in a study of cytomegalovirus exposure and HLA in healthy donors. Notes on the study in general: Highly shared variants forming one cluster were likely a sequencing artifact. Several of the most significant clusters were apparently associated with common viral pathogens in a later analysis. The study dropped some indistinguishable V segments, TRBV6-2 and TRBV6-3 among them.

The CDR3 extends over 14 amino acids. V was trimmed by 6 bases and J by 6 bases, leaving 12 bases between them. Germline CDR1 reads LNHDA; CDR2 reads SQIVND (reference sequence). The PCR contained 60 Vbeta and 13 Jbeta primers. Repertoires were generated with immunoSEQ multiplex PCR, while TCRdb's copy carries only in-frame clones and drops some. Of approximately 140,000 clones listed, under 75% are singletons. At sampling all donors were nominally healthy, likely with unrecorded immune exposures. This clone was seen more than once but under ten times. Its matching antigen is unknown. The chain combines TRBV19 with TRBJ1-6; tentatively, D is TRBD1 (6 bases). The receptor was isolated from a woman aged 55-75 years in good health and CMV-seropositive. The sequencing input was PBMCs. CDR3 nucleotides: TGTGCCAGTAGACGAATGGACAGTAATTCACCCCTCCACTTT. This gives the protein CASRRMDSNSPLHF.